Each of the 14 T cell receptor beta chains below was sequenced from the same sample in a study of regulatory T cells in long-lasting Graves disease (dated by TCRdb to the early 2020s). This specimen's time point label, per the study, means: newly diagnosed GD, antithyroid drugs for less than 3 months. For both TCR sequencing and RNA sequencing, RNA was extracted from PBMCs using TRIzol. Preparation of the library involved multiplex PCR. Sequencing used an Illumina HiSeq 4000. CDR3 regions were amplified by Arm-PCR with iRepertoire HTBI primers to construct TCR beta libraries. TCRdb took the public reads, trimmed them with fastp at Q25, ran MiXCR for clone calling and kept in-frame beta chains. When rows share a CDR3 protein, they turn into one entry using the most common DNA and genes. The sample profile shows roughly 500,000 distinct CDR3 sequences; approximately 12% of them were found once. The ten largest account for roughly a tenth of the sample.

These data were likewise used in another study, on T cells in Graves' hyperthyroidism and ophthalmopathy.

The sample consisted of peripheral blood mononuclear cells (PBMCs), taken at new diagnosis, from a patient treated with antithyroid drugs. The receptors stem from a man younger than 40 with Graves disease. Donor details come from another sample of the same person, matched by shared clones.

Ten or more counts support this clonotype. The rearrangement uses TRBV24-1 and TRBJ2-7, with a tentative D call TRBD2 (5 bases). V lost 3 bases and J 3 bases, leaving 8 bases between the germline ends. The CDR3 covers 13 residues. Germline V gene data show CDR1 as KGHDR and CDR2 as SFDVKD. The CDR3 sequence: CATSDPGSYEQYF. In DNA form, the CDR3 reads TGTGCCACCAGTGATCCGGGGAGCTACGAGCAGTACTTC.

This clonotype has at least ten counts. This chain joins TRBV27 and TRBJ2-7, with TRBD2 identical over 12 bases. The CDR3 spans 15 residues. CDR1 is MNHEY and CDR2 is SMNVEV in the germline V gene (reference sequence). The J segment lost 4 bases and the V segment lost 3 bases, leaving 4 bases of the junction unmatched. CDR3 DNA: TGTGCCAGCAGTTTGAGGACTAGCGGGATTTACGAGCAGTACTTC. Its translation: CASSLRTSGIYEQYF.

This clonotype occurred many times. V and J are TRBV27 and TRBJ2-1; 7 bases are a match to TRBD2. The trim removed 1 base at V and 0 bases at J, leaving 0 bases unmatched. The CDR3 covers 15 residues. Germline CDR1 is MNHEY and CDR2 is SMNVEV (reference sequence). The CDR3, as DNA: TGTGCCAGCAGTTTATGCGGGAGCTCCTACAATGAGCAGTTCTTC. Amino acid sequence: CASSLCGSSYNEQFF.

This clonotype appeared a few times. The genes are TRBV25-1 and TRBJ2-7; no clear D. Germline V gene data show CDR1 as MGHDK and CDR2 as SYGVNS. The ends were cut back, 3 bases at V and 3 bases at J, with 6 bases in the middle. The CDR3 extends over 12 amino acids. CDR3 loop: CASSDRSYEQYF. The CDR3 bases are TGTGCCAGCAGTGACAGGAGCTACGAGCAGTACTTC.

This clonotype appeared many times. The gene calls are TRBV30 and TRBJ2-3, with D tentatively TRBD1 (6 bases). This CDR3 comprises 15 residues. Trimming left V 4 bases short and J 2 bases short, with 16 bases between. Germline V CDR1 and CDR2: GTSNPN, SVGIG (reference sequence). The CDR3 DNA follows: TGTGCCTGGATGACAGGATTCCATCACACAGATACGCAGTATTTT. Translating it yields CAWMTGFHHTDTQYF. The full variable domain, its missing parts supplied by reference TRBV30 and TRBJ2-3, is SQTIHQWPATLVQPVGSPLSLECTVEGTSNPNLYWYRQAAGRGLQLLFYSVGIGQISSEVPQNLSASRPQDRQFILSSKKLLLSDSGFYLCAWMTGFHHTDTQYFGPGTRLTVL.

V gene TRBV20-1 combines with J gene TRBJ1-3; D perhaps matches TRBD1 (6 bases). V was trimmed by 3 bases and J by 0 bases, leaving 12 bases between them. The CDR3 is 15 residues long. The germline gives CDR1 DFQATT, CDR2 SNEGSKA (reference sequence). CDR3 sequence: CSASRQDTSGNTIYF. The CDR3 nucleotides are TGCAGTGCTAGTCGACAGGACACCTCTGGAAACACCATATATTTT.

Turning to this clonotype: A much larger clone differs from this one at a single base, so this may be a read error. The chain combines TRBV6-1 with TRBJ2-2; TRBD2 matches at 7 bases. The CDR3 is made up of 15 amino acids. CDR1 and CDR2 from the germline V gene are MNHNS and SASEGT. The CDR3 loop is CASSPSSGNTGGLFF. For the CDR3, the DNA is TGTGCCAGCAGTCCTTCTAGCGGCAACACCGGGGGGCTGTTTTTT.

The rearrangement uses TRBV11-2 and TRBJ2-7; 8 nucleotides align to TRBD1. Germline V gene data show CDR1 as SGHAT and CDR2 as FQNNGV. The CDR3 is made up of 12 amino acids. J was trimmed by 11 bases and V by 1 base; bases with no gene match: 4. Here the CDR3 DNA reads TGTGCCAGCAGCTTAGGGACAGGGCCCAAGTACTTC. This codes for CASSLGTGPKYF.

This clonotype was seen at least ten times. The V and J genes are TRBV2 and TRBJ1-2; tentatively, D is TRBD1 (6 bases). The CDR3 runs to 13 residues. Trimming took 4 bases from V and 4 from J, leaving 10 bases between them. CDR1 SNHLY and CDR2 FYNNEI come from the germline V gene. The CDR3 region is CASSVQTGYGYTF. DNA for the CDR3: TGTGCCAGCAGTGTCCAGACAGGCTATGGCTACACCTTC.

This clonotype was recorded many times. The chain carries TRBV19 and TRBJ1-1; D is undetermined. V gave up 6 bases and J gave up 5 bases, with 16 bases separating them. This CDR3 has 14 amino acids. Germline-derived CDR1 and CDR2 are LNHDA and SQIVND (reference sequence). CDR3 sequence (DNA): TGTGCCAGTAGCATTCAAAGCGTGGGGACTGAAGCTTTCTTT. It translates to CASSIQSVGTEAFF.

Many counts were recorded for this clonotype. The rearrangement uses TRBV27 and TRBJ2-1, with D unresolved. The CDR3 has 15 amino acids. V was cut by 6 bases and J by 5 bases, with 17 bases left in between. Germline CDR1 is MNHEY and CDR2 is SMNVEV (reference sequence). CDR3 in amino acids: CASSLFRTDHNEQFF. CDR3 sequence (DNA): TGTGCCAGCAGCTTGTTCAGGACGGACCACAATGAGCAGTTCTTC.

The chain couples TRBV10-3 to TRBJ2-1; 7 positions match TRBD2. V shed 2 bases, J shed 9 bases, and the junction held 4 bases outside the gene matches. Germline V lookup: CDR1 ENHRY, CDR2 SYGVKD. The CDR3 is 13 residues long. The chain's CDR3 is CAISEPTSAEQFF. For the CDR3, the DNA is TGTGCCATCAGTGAGCCTACTAGCGCTGAGCAGTTCTTC.

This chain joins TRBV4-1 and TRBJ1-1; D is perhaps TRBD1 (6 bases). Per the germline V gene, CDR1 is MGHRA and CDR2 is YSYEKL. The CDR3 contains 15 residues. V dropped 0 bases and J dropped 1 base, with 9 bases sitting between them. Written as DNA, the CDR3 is TGCGCCAGCAGCCAAGAGGGGGGCAGGAACACTGAAGCTTTCTTT. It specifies CASSQEGGRNTEAFF.

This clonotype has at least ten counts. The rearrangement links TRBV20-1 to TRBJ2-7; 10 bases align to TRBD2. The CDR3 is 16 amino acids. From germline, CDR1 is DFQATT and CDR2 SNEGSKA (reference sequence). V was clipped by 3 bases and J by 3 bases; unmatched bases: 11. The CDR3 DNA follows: TGCAGTGCTAGCGACCCGGGACTAGCGCCATACTACGAGCAGTACTTC. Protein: CSASDPGLAPYYEQYF.